This is a list of T cell receptor beta chains from one sample in a study of blood T cell repertoires in COVID-19. Profiling relied on immunoSEQ multiplex PCR, and the TCRdb table lists in-frame clones only, not all of them. The repertoire holds a few hundred thousand clones, with around 87% as singletons. The sequenced sample consisted of peripheral blood. Receptors were obtained from a woman in her forties or fifties who had recovered from COVID-19. CDR3s include the opening cysteine and the closing phenylalanine or tryptophan. The D gene is left open where the match is weak. A clone size is listed for some rows: how often the clone was seen (once, few, many), or a class if it is expanded.

size,J,V,D,CDR3,DNA
.,TRBJ1-5,TRBV28,TRBD1,CASSLRDRNQPQHF,TGTGCCAGCAGTTTGCGGGACAGAAATCAGCCCCAGCATTTT
.,TRBJ1-2,TRBV19,.,CASTGRNYGYTF,TGTGCCAGTACAGGGCGCAACTATGGCTACACCTTC
.,TRBJ2-3,TRBV27,.,CASSPLTRRTDTQYF,TGTGCCAGCAGTCCGCTGACAAGACGCACAGATACGCAGTATTTT
once,TRBJ1-4,TRBV5-4,TRBD1,CASSLGQGNEKLFF,TGTGCCAGCAGCTTGGGACAGGGAAATGAAAAACTGTTTTTT
.,TRBJ2-7,TRBV29-1,.,CSATNYRGGEQYF,TGCAGCGCCACGAACTACAGGGGAGGAGAGCAGTACTTC
.,TRBJ2-1,TRBV11-2,.,CASSLEPGDSYNEQFF,TGTGCCAGCAGCTTAGAGCCCGGGGACTCCTACAATGAGCAGTTCTTC
.,TRBJ2-7,TRBV30,.,CAWGQGGEQYF,TGTGCCTGGGGTCAGGGTGGCGAGCAGTACTTC
.,TRBJ2-4,TRBV24-1,TRBD1,CATSDTRDSKNIQYF,TGTGCCACCAGTGATACACGGGACAGCAAAAACATTCAGTACTTC
once,TRBJ1-4,TRBV9,TRBD1,CASSVVGGTGGEKLFF,TGTGCCAGCAGCGTAGTTGGAGGGACAGGGGGTGAAAAACTGTTTTTT
.,TRBJ2-3,TRBV28,TRBD1,CASGSPSGGATDTQYF,TGTGCCAGCGGATCACCTTCAGGGGGCGCGACAGATACGCAGTATTTT
.,TRBJ1-6,TRBV9,.,CASSVGGQSSYNSPLHF,TGTGCCAGCAGCGTAGGCGGGCAGAGCTCCTATAATTCACCCCTCCACTTT
.,TRBJ1-1,TRBV28,.,CASSLNPTGNTEAFF,TGTGCCAGCAGTCTAAATCCTACAGGGAACACTGAAGCTTTCTTT
.,TRBJ1-2,TRBV28,TRBD1,CASSRQGDGGYTF,TGTGCCAGCAGTCGACAGGGAGACGGCGGCTACACCTTC
.,TRBJ1-5,TRBV7-2,TRBD1,CASSSDRASNQPQHF,TGTGCCAGCAGCTCGGACAGGGCCAGCAATCAGCCCCAGCATTTT
.,TRBJ2-1,TRBV3-1/TRBV3-2,TRBD2,CASSTGLAGGPAYNEQFF,TGTGCCAGCAGCACGGGACTAGCGGGAGGGCCGGCCTACAATGAGCAGTTCTTC
.,TRBJ2-3,TRBV30,.,CAWSQGDTQYF,TGTGCCTGGAGCCAGGGAGATACGCAGTATTTT
.,TRBJ2-7,TRBV18,TRBD1,CASSPSLGTGEGYEQYF,TGTGCCAGCTCACCAAGCCTCGGGACAGGGGAAGGGTACGAGCAGTACTTC
once,TRBJ2-5,TRBV14,.,CASSQGRTKRGETQYF,TGTGCCAGCAGCCAGGGACGGACTAAAAGAGGGGAGACCCAGTACTTC
few,TRBJ1-2,TRBV7-2,TRBD1,CASSLAGRGHGYTF,TGTGCCAGCAGCTTAGCAGGCAGGGGGCATGGCTACACCTTC
many,TRBJ2-5,TRBV7-3,TRBD1,CASSSGPGGRETQYF,TGTGCCAGCAGCTCAGGACCAGGGGGTAGGGAGACCCAGTACTTC
.,TRBJ2-6,TRBV7-9,.,CASTQSGANVLTF,TGTGCCAGCACCCAGTCTGGGGCCAACGTCCTGACTTTC